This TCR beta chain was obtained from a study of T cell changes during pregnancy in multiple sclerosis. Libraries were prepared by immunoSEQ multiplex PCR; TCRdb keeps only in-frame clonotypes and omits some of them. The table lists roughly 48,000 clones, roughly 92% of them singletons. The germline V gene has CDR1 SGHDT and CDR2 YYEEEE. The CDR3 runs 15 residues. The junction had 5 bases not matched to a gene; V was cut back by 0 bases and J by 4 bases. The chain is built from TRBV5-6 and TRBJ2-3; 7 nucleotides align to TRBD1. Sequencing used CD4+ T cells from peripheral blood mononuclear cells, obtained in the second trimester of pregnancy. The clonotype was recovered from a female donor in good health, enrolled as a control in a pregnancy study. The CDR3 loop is CASSLGAGGADTQYF. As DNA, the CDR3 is TGTGCCAGCAGCTTGGGGGCAGGGGGAGCAGATACGCAGTATTTT. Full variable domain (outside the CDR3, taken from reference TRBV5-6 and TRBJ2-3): DAGVTQSPTHLIKTRGQQVTLRCSPKSGHDTVSWYQQALGQGPQFIFQYYEEEERQRGNFPDRFSGHQFPNYSSELNVNALLLGDSALYLCASSLGAGGADTQYFGPGTRLTVL.